Following are 14 T cell receptor beta chains from one sample sequenced in a study of shared clonotypes between healthy human individuals. Clones were sequenced by immunoSEQ multiplex PCR, and TCRdb holds only the in-frame ones, with some missing. The data show approximately 1.4 million clones, 95% to 99% seen once. The sample comprised naive CD4+ T cells sorted from blood. Subset: CD45RA+ positively selected. The source of these receptors is a man aged 25-45 years in good health.

The rearrangement links TRBV5-6 to TRBJ2-1; D ambiguous. CDR3 size: 13 residues. V was pared by 4 bases and J by 5 bases, with 10 bases between. The germline CDR1 and CDR2 sequences are SGHDT and YYEEEE. The CDR3 nucleotides read TGTGCCAGCAGCCGAGATAGGAACAATGAGCAGTTCTTC. Its translation is CASSRDRNNEQFF.

V gene TRBV7-9 combines with J gene TRBJ1-1, with D perhaps matching TRBD1 (6 bases). Germline CDR1 SEHNR, CDR2 FQNEAQ (reference sequence). The CDR3 is made up of 14 amino acids. Trimming pared 5 bases from V and 4 bases from J, leaving 14 bases between. The CDR3 nucleotides read TGTGCCAGCAGCGACCTCAGGGGAGGCACTGAAGCTTTCTTT. Residues: CASSDLRGGTEAFF. The complete variable domain, with remaining parts taken from reference TRBV7-9 and TRBJ1-1, reads DTGVSQNPRHKITKRGQNVTFRCDPISEHNRLYWYRQTLGQGPEFLTYFQNEAQLEKSRLLSDRFSAERPKGSFSTLEIQRTEQGDSAMYLCASSDLRGGTEAFFGQGTRLTVV.

This clone has a single count. The V call is TRBV28, the J call TRBJ2-2; no reliable D call. Germline lookup yields CDR1 MDHEN and CDR2 SYDVKM. V dropped 6 bases and J dropped 8 bases, with 22 bases sitting between them. This CDR3 region has 16 residues. For the CDR3, the DNA is TGTGCCAGCAGCACCCCCAGAGATACCCTCCGGGGGGAGCTGTTTTTT. The encoded protein is CASSTPRDTLRGELFF.

The CDR3 loop reads CASSSPGQVTDTQYF. In nucleotides, the CDR3 is TGTGCCAGCAGCTCACCCGGACAGGTCACAGATACGCAGTATTTT. V usage is TRBV5-4 and J usage is TRBJ2-3; 7 bases align to TRBD1. The CDR3 contains 15 residues. Germline CDR1 is SGHNT and CDR2 is YYREEE (reference sequence). With V trimmed by 3 bases and J by 2 bases, 6 bases remained unmatched.

V is TRBV14 and J is TRBJ2-1; TRBD2 matches at 10 bases. V was pared by 10 bases and J by 7 bases, with 22 bases of the junction left unmatched. Looked up from germline, CDR1 is SGHDN and CDR2 is FVKESK. CDR3 length: 18 residues. The DNA of the CDR3 is TGTGCCACCTTAGCAGTTCCCCTAGCGGGAGTATCGAGAAATGAGCAGTTCTTC. Residues: CATLAVPLAGVSRNEQFF. Full variable domain (rest looked up from reference TRBV14 and TRBJ2-1): EAGVTQFPSHSVIEKGQTVTLRCDPISGHDNLYWYRRVMGKEIKFLLHFVKESKQDESGMPNNRFLAERTGGTYSTLKVQPAELEDSGVYFCATLAVPLAGVSRNEQFFGPGTRLTVL.

The CDR3 DNA sequence: TGTGCCAGCAGCTTAGGAGGGGAGGCAGATACGCAGTATTTT. This sequence encodes CASSLGGEADTQYF. The chain uses TRBV6-5 and TRBJ2-3; D possibly corresponds to TRBD2 (6 bases). Per germline, CDR1 MNHEY and CDR2 SVGAGI. V dropped 6 bases and J dropped 4 bases, with 14 bases sitting between them. The CDR3 consists of 14 residues.

The rearrangement links TRBV5-4 to TRBJ2-5; no reliable D call. The V and J ends lost 4 bases and 5 bases respectively, with 12 bases between them. Per germline, CDR1 SGHNT and CDR2 YYREEE (reference sequence). The CDR3 has 13 residues. The DNA for the CDR3 is TGTGCCAGCAGCCCCTCCATGGGGGAGACCCAGTACTTC. It codes for CASSPSMGETQYF.

The chain combines TRBV10-3 with TRBJ2-1; either TRBD1 or TRBD2 may supply D (6 bases each). Germline V gene sequence: CDR1 ENHRY, CDR2 SYGVKD. Trimming pared 5 bases from V and 6 bases from J, leaving 14 bases between. The CDR3 extends over 14 amino acids. CDR3 sequence: CAISLGGGGNEQFF. The CDR3 DNA sequence: TGTGCCATCAGTTTAGGAGGGGGTGGCAATGAGCAGTTCTTC.

The chain joins TRBV7-9 to TRBJ2-7, with TRBD2 identical over 13 bases. CDR1 and CDR2 from the germline V gene are SEHNR and FQNEAQ (reference sequence). The CDR3 totals 16 residues. The V gene end was trimmed by 5 bases and the J gene end by 6 bases; junction bases not matched to a gene: 10. The CDR3 DNA sequence: TGTGCCAGCAGCCCCCCCGGGACTAGCGGGATAGGCGAGCAGTACTTC. As protein: CASSPPGTSGIGEQYF.

This chain links TRBV6-4 with TRBJ1-4, with 7 bases aligning to TRBD1. After removal of 6 bases from V and 0 bases from J, the junction contained 4 bases not matched to a gene. The CDR3 is 15 residues long. Germline V gene lookup returns CDR1 MRHNA and CDR2 SNTAGT. The CDR3 loop is CASRRTGPTNEKLFF. CDR3 coding DNA: TGTGCCAGCAGGCGGACAGGTCCAACTAATGAAAAACTGTTTTTT.

V and J are TRBV4-1 and TRBJ2-3; D may correspond to TRBD1 or TRBD2 (6 bases each). Germline V gene sequence: CDR1 MGHRA, CDR2 YSYEKL. This CDR3 contains 15 residues. Trimming cost V 1 base and J 0 bases, with 8 bases left between them. This chain's CDR3 is CASSQGGASTDTQYF. DNA for the CDR3: TGCGCCAGCAGCCAAGGGGGGGCTAGCACAGATACGCAGTATTTT.

On this clone: The sample has other DNA sequences that encode this CDR3 too. The genes are TRBV11-2 and TRBJ1-5, with no clear D. The V and J ends lost 1 base and 2 bases respectively, with 9 bases between them. Germline values: CDR1 SGHAT, CDR2 FQNNGV. The CDR3 is 15 residues long. The CDR3 coding sequence is TGTGCCAGCAGCTTAGGCGTCGGGGGCAATCAGCCCCAGCATTTT. This sequence encodes CASSLGVGGNQPQHF. The entire variable domain, with the rest obtained from reference TRBV11-2 and TRBJ1-5, is as follows: EAGVAQSPRYKIIEKRQSVAFWCNPISGHATLYWYQQILGQGPKLLIQFQNNGVVDDSQLPKDRFSAERLKGVDSTLKIQPAKLEDSAVYLCASSLGVGGNQPQHFGDGTRLSIL.

The chain is built from TRBV7-3 and TRBJ2-1, with 7 bases aligning to TRBD1. V lost 2 bases, J lost 7 bases, and 14 bases stayed unmatched. Germline V gene data show CDR1 as SGHTA and CDR2 as FQGTGA. There are 17 residues in the CDR3. The CDR3 loop reads CASSLFPKTGQLNEQFF. For the CDR3, the DNA is TGTGCCAGCAGCTTATTTCCGAAAACGGGACAGTTGAATGAGCAGTTCTTC.

This sequence joins TRBV6-5 and TRBJ1-1, with 8 bases aligning to TRBD1. There are 15 residues in the CDR3. Germline V gives CDR1 MNHEY, CDR2 SVGAGI. The CDR3, as DNA: TGTGTCCTATTGTCGGGGACAGGCCATAACACTGAAGCTTTCTTT. Translated: CVLLSGTGHNTEAFF.